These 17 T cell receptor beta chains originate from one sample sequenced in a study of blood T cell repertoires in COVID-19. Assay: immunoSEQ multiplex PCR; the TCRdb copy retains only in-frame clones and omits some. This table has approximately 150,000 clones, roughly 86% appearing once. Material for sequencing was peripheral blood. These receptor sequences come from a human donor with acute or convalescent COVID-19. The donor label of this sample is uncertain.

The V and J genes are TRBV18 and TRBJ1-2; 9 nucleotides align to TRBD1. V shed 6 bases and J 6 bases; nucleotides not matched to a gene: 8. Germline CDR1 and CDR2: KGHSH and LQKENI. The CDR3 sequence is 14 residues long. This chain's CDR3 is CASSQGGTGHGYTF. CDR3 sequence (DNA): TGTGCCAGCTCGCAAGGGGGGACAGGGCATGGCTACACCTTC.

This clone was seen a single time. CDR3 residues: CASSPPGSRNTEAFF. CDR3 bases: TGTGCCAGCAGCCCACCGGGGTCCCGGAACACTGAAGCTTTCTTT. V gene TRBV7-2 combines with J gene TRBJ1-1; D is unresolved. CDR3 size: 15 residues. From germline, CDR1 is SGHTA and CDR2 FQGNSA. The V end was cut by 5 bases, the J end by 1 base, with 14 bases between.

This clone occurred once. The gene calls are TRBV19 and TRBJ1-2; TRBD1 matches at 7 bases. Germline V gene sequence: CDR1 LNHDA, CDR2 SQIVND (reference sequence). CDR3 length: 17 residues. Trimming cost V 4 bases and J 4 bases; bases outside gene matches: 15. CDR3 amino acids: CASSRPQGQGERYGYTF. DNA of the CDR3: TGTGCCAGTAGTAGACCCCAAGGGCAGGGGGAGCGCTATGGCTACACCTTC.

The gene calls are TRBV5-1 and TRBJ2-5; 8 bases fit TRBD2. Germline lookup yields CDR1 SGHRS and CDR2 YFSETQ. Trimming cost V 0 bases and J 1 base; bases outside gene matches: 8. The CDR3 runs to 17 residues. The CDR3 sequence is CASSLEGSGGPQETQYF. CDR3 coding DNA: TGCGCCAGCAGCTTGGAGGGATCGGGGGGGCCCCAAGAGACCCAGTACTTC.

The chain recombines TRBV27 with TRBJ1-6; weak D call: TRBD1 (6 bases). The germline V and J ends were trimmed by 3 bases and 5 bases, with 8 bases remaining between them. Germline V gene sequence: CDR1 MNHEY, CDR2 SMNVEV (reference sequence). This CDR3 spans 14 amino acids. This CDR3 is CASSLNRDNSPLHF. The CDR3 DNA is TGTGCCAGCAGTTTGAACAGGGATAATTCACCCCTCCACTTT.

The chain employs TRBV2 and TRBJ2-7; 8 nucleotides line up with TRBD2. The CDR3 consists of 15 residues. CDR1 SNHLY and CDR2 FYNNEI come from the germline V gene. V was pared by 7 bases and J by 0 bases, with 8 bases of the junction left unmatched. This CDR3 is CASTLSGGSSYEQYF. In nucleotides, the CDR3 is TGTGCCAGCACCCTCAGCGGGGGAAGCTCCTACGAGCAGTACTTC.

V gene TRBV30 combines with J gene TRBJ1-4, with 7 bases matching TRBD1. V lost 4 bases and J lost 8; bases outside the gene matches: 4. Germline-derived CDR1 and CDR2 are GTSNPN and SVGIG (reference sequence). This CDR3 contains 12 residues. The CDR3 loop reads CAWKGGREKLFF. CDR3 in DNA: TGTGCCTGGAAAGGGGGCAGGGAAAAACTGTTTTTT.

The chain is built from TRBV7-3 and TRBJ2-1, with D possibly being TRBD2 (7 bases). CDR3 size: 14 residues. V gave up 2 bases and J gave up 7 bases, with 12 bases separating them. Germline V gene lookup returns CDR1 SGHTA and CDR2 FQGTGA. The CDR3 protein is CASSLQGGGNEQFF. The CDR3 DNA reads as TGTGCCAGCAGCTTACAAGGGGGAGGGAATGAGCAGTTCTTC.

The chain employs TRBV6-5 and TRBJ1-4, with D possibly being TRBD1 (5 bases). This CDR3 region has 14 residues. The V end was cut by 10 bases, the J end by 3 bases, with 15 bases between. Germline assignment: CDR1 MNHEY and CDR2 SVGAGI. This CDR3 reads CATKGPGANEKLFF. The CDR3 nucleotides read TGTGCCACCAAAGGTCCGGGGGCTAATGAAAAACTGTTTTTT.

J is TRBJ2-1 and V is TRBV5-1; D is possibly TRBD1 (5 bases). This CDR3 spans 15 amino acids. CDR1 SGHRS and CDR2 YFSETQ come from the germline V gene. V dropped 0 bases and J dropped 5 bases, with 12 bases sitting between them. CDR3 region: CASSLAGRANNEQFF. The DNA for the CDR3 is TGCGCCAGCAGCTTGGCCGGCAGGGCGAACAATGAGCAGTTCTTC.

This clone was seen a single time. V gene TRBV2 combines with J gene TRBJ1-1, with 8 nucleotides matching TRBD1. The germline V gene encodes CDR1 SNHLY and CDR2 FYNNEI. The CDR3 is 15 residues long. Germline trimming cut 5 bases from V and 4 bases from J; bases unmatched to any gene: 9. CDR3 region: CASSPGQDGFTEAFF. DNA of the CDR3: TGTGCCAGCAGTCCGGGACAGGACGGATTCACTGAAGCTTTCTTT.

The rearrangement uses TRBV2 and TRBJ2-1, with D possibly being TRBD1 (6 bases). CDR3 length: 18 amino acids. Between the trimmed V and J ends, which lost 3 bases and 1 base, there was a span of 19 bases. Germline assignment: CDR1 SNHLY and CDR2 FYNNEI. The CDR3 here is CASSESRRTVESYNEQFF. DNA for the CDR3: TGTGCCAGCAGTGAGTCAAGAAGGACAGTCGAGTCCTACAATGAGCAGTTCTTC.

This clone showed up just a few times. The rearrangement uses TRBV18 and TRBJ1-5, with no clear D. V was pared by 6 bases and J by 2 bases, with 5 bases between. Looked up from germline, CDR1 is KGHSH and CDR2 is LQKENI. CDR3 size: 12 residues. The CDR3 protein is CASSRGNQPQHF. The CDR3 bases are TGTGCCAGCTCCCGGGGCAATCAGCCCCAGCATTTT.

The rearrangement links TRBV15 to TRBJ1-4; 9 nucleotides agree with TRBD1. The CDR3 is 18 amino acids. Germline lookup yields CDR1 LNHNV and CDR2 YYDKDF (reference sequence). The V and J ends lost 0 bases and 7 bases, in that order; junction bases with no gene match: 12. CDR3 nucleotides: TGTGCCACCAGCAGAGATCTCCAATCCGGGACAGGGTTTGAAAAACTGTTTTTT. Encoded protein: CATSRDLQSGTGFEKLFF.

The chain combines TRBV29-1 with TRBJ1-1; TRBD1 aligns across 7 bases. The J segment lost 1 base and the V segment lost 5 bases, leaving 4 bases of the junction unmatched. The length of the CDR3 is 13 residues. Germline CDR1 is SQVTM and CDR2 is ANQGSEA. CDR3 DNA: TGCAGCGTTTCGGACAGGAAGAACACTGAAGCTTTCTTT. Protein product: CSVSDRKNTEAFF.

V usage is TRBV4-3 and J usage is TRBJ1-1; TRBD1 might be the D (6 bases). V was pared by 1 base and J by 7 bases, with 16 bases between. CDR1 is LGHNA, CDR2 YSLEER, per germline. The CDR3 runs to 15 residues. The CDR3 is CASSQVLKGDDEAFF. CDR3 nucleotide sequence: TGCGCCAGCAGCCAAGTTCTAAAGGGGGATGATGAAGCTTTCTTT.

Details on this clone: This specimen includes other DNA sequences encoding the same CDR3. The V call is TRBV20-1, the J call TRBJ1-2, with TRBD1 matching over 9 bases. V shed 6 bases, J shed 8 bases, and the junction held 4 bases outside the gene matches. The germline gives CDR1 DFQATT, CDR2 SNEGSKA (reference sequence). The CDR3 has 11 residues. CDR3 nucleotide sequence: TGCAGTGCCCACAGGGGGCAAGGCTACACCTTC. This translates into CSAHRGQGYTF.